One sample yielded the 32 T cell receptor beta chains listed below, sequenced in a study of T cells in women clearing cervical HPV infection. TCRdb keeps only in-frame clones here, not all; method: immunoSEQ multiplex PCR. The table for this sample gives 30,000 or so clones. Input material: blood buffy coat. These receptors all come from a woman aged 18 to 75 with a cervical HPV16 infection that either progressed to CIN3+ or cleared (not recorded which).

As for this clone: Sequencing ends 3 residues short of the CDR3 end; the germline J gene provides the rest. The rearrangement uses TRBV30 and TRBJ2-1, with 9 bases identical to TRBD2. V shed 0 bases and J 7 bases; nucleotides not matched to a gene: 16. The CDR3 spans 18 residues. The germline V gene has CDR1 GTSNPN and CDR2 SVGIG (reference sequence). CDR3 DNA, as far as it was read: TGTGCCTGGAGTGTATCTGGTAGCGGGGGACGTCAGGAGAATGAG. It codes for CAWSVSGSGGRQENE. The whole CDR3 sequence reads CAWSVSGSGGRQENEQFF. Variable domain in full (rest from reference TRBV30 and TRBJ2-1): SQTIHQWPATLVQPVGSPLSLECTVEGTSNPNLYWYRQAAGRGLQLLFYSVGIGQISSEVPQNLSASRPQDRQFILSSKKLLLSDSGFYLCAWSVSGSGGRQENEQFFGPGTRLTVL.

On this clone itself: The read comes to an end 3 residues before the CDR3 does, leaving the germline J gene to fill in the end. The rearrangement links TRBV19 to TRBJ2-1; 10 bases align to TRBD2. The junction had 9 bases not matched to a gene; V was cut back by 3 bases and J by 4 bases. CDR3 length: 17 amino acids. Germline-derived CDR1 and CDR2 are LNHDA and SQIVND (reference sequence). The part of the CDR3 DNA that was read is TGTGCCAGTAGTATGAAACTAGCGGGAACCCCGTACAATGAG. This codes for CASSMKLAGTPYNE. The full CDR3 is CASSMKLAGTPYNEQFF.

Comments on this clone: Sequencing ends 3 residues short of the CDR3 end; the germline J gene provides the rest. The chain combines TRBV5-1 with TRBJ1-1; D is uncertain. This CDR3 spans 15 amino acids. Trimming removed 0 bases from V and 1 base from J, with 10 bases in between. Germline V gene data show CDR1 as SGHRS and CDR2 as YFSETQ. The covered CDR3 bases are TGCGCCAGCAGCTTGGAAATTTCGGGGAACACTGAA. Translating gives CASSLEISGNTE. The CDR3 as a whole reads CASSLEISGNTEAFF. The full variable domain, with the rest looked up from reference TRBV5-1 and TRBJ1-1, is KAGVTQTPRYLIKTRGQQVTLSCSPISGHRSVSWYQQTPGQGLQFLFEYFSETQRNKGNFPGRFSGRQFSNSRSEMNVSTLELGDSALYLCASSLEISGNTEAFFGQGTRLTVV.

Details on this clone: Read data end 3 residues before the CDR3 end; the end is taken from the germline J gene. Distinct nucleotide sequences in the sample also encode this CDR3. The chain has TRBV7-3 and TRBJ1-2; 8 bases are a match to TRBD1. CDR1 is SGHTA, CDR2 FQGTGA, per germline. This CDR3 contains 18 residues. The CDR3 bases that were read are TGTGCCAGCAGCTCCATTAACAGGGGGGTAGCGGGACCAGATACA. This codes for CASSSINRGVAGPDT. The whole CDR3 sequence is CASSSINRGVAGPDTYTF. The full variable domain, rest sourced from reference TRBV7-3 and TRBJ1-2, is GAGVSQTPSNKVTEKGKYVELRCDPISGHTALYWYRQSLGQGPEFLIYFQGTGAADDSGLPNDRFFAVRPEGSVSTLKIQRTERGDSAVYLCASSSINRGVAGPDTYTFGSGTRLTVV.

The sequenced part of the CDR3 DNA is TGTGCCAGTAGTATAGGGCAGGGCTACGAC. It is translated as CASSIGQGYD. The full CDR3 is CASSIGQGYDYTF. The chain carries TRBV19 and TRBJ1-2, with D tentatively TRBD1 (5 bases). The sequenced fragment ends 3 residues before the CDR3 boundary, so the rest is inferred from the germline J gene. The CDR3 extends over 13 amino acids. CDR1 and CDR2 (germline): LNHDA, SQIVND (reference sequence).

Points on this clone: Read data end 3 residues before the CDR3 end; the end is taken from the germline J gene. The rearrangement joins TRBV5-6 to TRBJ1-1; D perhaps matches TRBD1 (6 bases). The V gene's germline CDR1 is SGHDT and CDR2 YYEEEE. Deletions cut 4 bases from V and 3 bases from J, with 13 bases between. This CDR3 comprises 14 residues. Incomplete CDR3 DNA: TGTGCCAGCAGCCGACAGGACAGCCACACTGAA. Translating it yields CASSRQDSHTE. The full-length CDR3 reads as CASSRQDSHTEAFF.

The CDR3 bases that were read are TGCAGTGCTAAAAGACTAGCGGGAGATATTTCCTACAATGAG. As protein: CSAKRLAGDISYNE. The whole CDR3 reads CSAKRLAGDISYNEQFF. The chain recombines TRBV20-1 with TRBJ2-1; TRBD2 aligns across 12 bases. The CDR3 end is not reached by the read, which stops 3 residues before it; the germline J gene fills it in. CDR1 and CDR2 from the germline V gene are DFQATT and SNEGSKA (reference sequence). The CDR3 is 17 amino acids. The V gene end was trimmed by 4 bases and the J gene end by 1 base; junction bases not matched to a gene: 8.

Regarding this clone: The CDR3 end is not reached by the read, which stops 3 residues before it; the germline J gene fills it in. This sequence joins TRBV2 and TRBJ2-4, with 8 bases matching TRBD1. Germline V gene lookup returns CDR1 SNHLY and CDR2 FYNNEI. The CDR3 consists of 13 residues. CDR3 DNA (partial): TGTGCCAGCAGTATTGGACAGGGAAATGGT. This translates into CASSIGQGNG. The CDR3 reads in full as CASSIGQGNGQYF. Full variable domain (remainder filled in from reference TRBV2 and TRBJ2-4): EPEVTQTPSHQVTQMGQEVILRCVPISNHLYFYWYRQILGQKVEFLVSFYNNEISEKSEIFDDQFSVERPDGSNFTLKIRSTKLEDSAMYFCASSIGQGNGQYFGAGTRLSVL.

Of note for this clone: The read terminates 3 residues before the CDR3 end, so the remaining end is supplied by the germline J gene. This sequence joins TRBV7-8 and TRBJ2-7, with D uncertain. The CDR3 has 13 residues. Per the germline V gene, CDR1 is SGHVS and CDR2 is FQNEAQ. With 5 bases removed from V and 6 bases from J, the gap between germline ends came to 14 bases. The CDR3 here is CASSQMGPSEQYF. CDR3 DNA (partial): TGTGCCAGCAGCCAAATGGGCCCATCCGAG.

Concerning this clone: The read ends 3 residues early relative to the CDR3; the germline J gene fills the gap. The rearrangement joins TRBV30 to TRBJ2-3; D is possibly TRBD1 (7 bases). This CDR3 has 17 amino acids. The germline CDR1 and CDR2 sequences are GTSNPN and SVGIG (reference sequence). Incomplete CDR3 DNA: TGTGCCTGGAGTGTCAGGGGGAGGATCCGCGGTGGGGAGACG. Its protein is CAWSVRGRIRGGET. The full CDR3 sequence reads CAWSVRGRIRGGETQYF.

A note on this clone: Read sequence stops 3 residues before the CDR3 end, and the germline J gene provides the missing end. The gene calls are TRBV7-6 and TRBJ1-2; tentative D call: TRBD1 (6 bases). The CDR3 covers 16 residues. Germline assignment: CDR1 SGHVS and CDR2 FNYEAQ. V lost 5 bases, J lost 3 bases, and 19 bases lay in between. The chain's CDR3 is CASSPLTGPLDYGYTF. The sequenced CDR3 bases are TGTGCCAGCAGCCCGTTGACAGGTCCACTCGACTATGGC.

With respect to this clone: The observed sequence ends 3 residues before the CDR3 terminus, with the missing tail filled in from the germline J gene. The gene calls are TRBV20-1 and TRBJ2-1; TRBD1 matches at 9 bases. V dropped 7 bases and J dropped 7; count of bases not matched to a gene: 8. CDR3 length: 13 amino acids. CDR1 and CDR2 from the germline V gene are DFQATT and SNEGSKA (reference sequence). CDR3 sequence: CSGTGAPTNEQFF. CDR3 DNA, as far as it was read: TGCAGTGGGACAGGGGCACCTACAAATGAG.

The chain's CDR3 is CATSEGLVDTQYF. The sequenced part of the CDR3 DNA is TGTGCCACCAGTGAGGGACTAGTAGATACG. The gene calls are TRBV24-1 and TRBJ2-3, with TRBD2 matching 8 bases. The read falls 3 residues short of the CDR3 end, and the missing part is taken from the germline J gene. Trimming at V came to 4 bases and at J to 5 bases, leaving 1 base not matched to a gene. This CDR3 is built from 13 residues. Germline V gives CDR1 KGHDR, CDR2 SFDVKD.

Comments on this clone: Coverage ceases 3 residues before the CDR3 finishes, and the germline J gene fills in the end. This chain joins TRBV30 and TRBJ2-7, with D tentatively TRBD1 (5 bases). Germline CDR1 reads GTSNPN; CDR2 reads SVGIG (reference sequence). V lost 0 bases and J lost 3, with 9 bases in between. CDR3 length: 13 amino acids. The covered CDR3 bases are TGTGCCTGGAGTGTAGCAGGGCTCTACGAG. This codes for CAWSVAGLYE. The CDR3 in its entirety is CAWSVAGLYEQYF.

CDR3 in amino acids: CASNGDRGNYGYTF. CDR3 DNA (partial): TGTGCCAGCAACGGGGACAGGGGTAACTATGGC. V gene TRBV28 combines with J gene TRBJ1-2; 10 bases line up with TRBD1. The CDR3 end is not reached by the read, which stops 3 residues before it; the germline J gene fills it in. The CDR3 covers 14 residues. Looked up from germline, CDR1 is MDHEN and CDR2 is SYDVKM. V was clipped by 7 bases and J by 1 base; unmatched bases: 3.

As concerns this clone: From the germline J gene comes the end of the CDR3, since the read stops 3 residues before it. The chain joins TRBV9 to TRBJ2-7; D perhaps matches TRBD2 (6 bases). V lost 3 bases, J lost 4 bases, and 17 bases lay in between. The CDR3 is 15 amino acids. The germline V gene encodes CDR1 SGDLS and CDR2 YYNGEE. This chain's CDR3 is CASSGGALSGYEQYF. The DNA read from the CDR3 is TGTGCCAGCAGCGGCGGGGCATTAAGTGGGTACGAG.

Comments on this clone: From the germline J gene comes the end of the CDR3, since the read stops 3 residues before it. This sequence joins TRBV18 and TRBJ2-7; D not certain. The CDR3 length is 15 residues. CDR1 KGHSH and CDR2 LQKENI come from the germline V gene. V gave up 3 bases and J gave up 1 base, with 13 bases separating them. Here the CDR3 reads CASSPPAPKSYEQYF. The DNA read from the CDR3 is TGTGCCAGCTCACCCCCAGCGCCGAAGTCCTACGAG.

With regard to this clone: The missing CDR3 end, 3 residues past where the read stops, is filled in from the germline J gene. The genes are TRBV29-1 and TRBJ1-5, with D perhaps matching TRBD1 (6 bases). CDR1 and CDR2 (germline): SQVTM, ANQGSEA. The V and J ends lost 2 bases and 7 bases respectively, with 12 bases between them. The CDR3 is 13 residues long. Partial CDR3 DNA: TGCAGCGTTGAATGGGGGCGAGGCCAGCCC. This translates into CSVEWGRGQP. The CDR3 reads in full as CSVEWGRGQPQHF.

Concerning this clone: Read data end 3 residues before the CDR3 end; the end is taken from the germline J gene. The chain joins TRBV18 to TRBJ1-2; 7 nucleotides agree with TRBD1. CDR1 is KGHSH and CDR2 is LQKENI in the germline V gene. The CDR3 is 18 residues long. The CDR3 reads CASSPPAGQIIRYNDYTF. The sequenced part of the CDR3 DNA is TGTGCCAGCTCACCACCGGCGGGACAGATAATAAGATACAATGAC.

As to this clone: The DNA ends 3 residues before the CDR3 does, and the rest of the CDR3 is filled in from the germline J gene. The chain combines TRBV5-5 with TRBJ2-5; D unresolved. With 4 bases removed from V and 5 bases from J, the gap between germline ends came to 15 bases. This CDR3 is 14 amino acids long. The V gene's germline CDR1 is SGHKS and CDR2 YYEKEE (reference sequence). This CDR3 reads CASSPKLIGETQYF. The DNA read from the CDR3 is TGTGCCAGCAGCCCTAAGTTGATAGGGGAGACC.

On this clone itself: The read ends 3 residues before the CDR3 terminus; that terminus is restored from the germline J gene. This rearrangement joins TRBV19 to TRBJ1-2, with D uncertain. The V end was cut by 7 bases, the J end by 5 bases, with 20 bases between. Per germline, CDR1 LNHDA and CDR2 SQIVND (reference sequence). CDR3 length: 15 residues. CDR3 DNA (partial): TGTGCCAGTACCCCCCGAAGGGCGGGAGAGTATGGC. Its translation is CASTPRRAGEYG. The whole CDR3 region reads CASTPRRAGEYGYTF.

For this clone: The observed sequence ends 3 residues before the CDR3 terminus, with the missing tail filled in from the germline J gene. The chain employs TRBV28 and TRBJ1-1; 7 nucleotides align to TRBD1. CDR3 length equals 12 residues. From germline, CDR1 is MDHEN and CDR2 SYDVKM. The CDR3 here is CASSINRGDAFF. The sequenced part of the CDR3 DNA is TGTGCCAGCAGCATAAACAGGGGAGAC.

For this clone: The read finishes 3 residues shy of the CDR3 end, and the germline J gene is used to complete it. The gene calls are TRBV11-3 and TRBJ2-1, with a possible D match to TRBD1 (6 bases). The V gene lost 1 base and the J gene lost 6 bases, with 10 bases spanning the gap. The CDR3 has 14 amino acids. In germline, CDR1 is SGHNT, CDR2 YENEEA. The covered CDR3 bases are TGTGCCAGCAGCTTAGGGGGGCGACGCAATGAG. Protein sequence: CASSLGGRRNE. The entire CDR3 reads CASSLGGRRNEQFF.

Regarding this clone: Read data end 3 residues before the CDR3 end; the end is taken from the germline J gene. This chain connects TRBV20-1 to TRBJ1-2; the match to TRBD1 covers 9 bases. V shed 3 bases and J 4 bases; nucleotides not matched to a gene: 9. CDR3 length: 15 amino acids. Germline V gives CDR1 DFQATT, CDR2 SNEGSKA (reference sequence). The sequenced CDR3 bases are TGCAGTGCTAGGAACACAGGGGGCGAGGTCTATGGC. It encodes CSARNTGGEVYG. The full CDR3 sequence reads CSARNTGGEVYGYTF.

CDR3 sequence: CASSLTDTQYF. Partial CDR3 DNA: TGTGCCAGTAGCCTGACAGATACG. The gene calls are TRBV19 and TRBJ2-3; the D is unclear. The CDR3 end is not reached by the read, which stops 3 residues before it; the germline J gene fills it in. Germline lookup yields CDR1 LNHDA and CDR2 SQIVND (reference sequence). The V gene lost 6 bases and the J gene lost 3 bases, with 4 bases spanning the gap. The length of the CDR3 is 11 residues.

Worth noting for this clone: The read stops 3 residues short of the end of the CDR3; the missing end is completed from the germline J gene. This chain uses TRBV29-1 with TRBJ2-7, with D uncertain. Germline CDR1 reads SQVTM; CDR2 reads ANQGSEA. The CDR3 has 13 amino acids. Trimming removed 4 bases at V and 2 bases at J, with 12 bases between. Incomplete CDR3 DNA: TGCAGCGTTGCTGCTAGTGCAGCCTACGAG. It translates to CSVAASAAYE. The full CDR3 is CSVAASAAYEQYF.

Worth noting for this clone: The read comes to an end 3 residues before the CDR3 does, leaving the germline J gene to fill in the end. The chain uses TRBV4-2 and TRBJ2-4, with 7 bases aligning to TRBD2. Germline-derived CDR1 and CDR2 are LGHNA and YNFKEQ. The CDR3 loop spans 17 amino acids. The sequenced part of the CDR3 DNA is TGTGCCAGCAGCCAAGATATGTTCAGCGGGGCATCTCCGAGT. Translating gives CASSQDMFSGASPS. The full CDR3 is CASSQDMFSGASPSQYF.

Regarding this clone: The read ends 3 residues early relative to the CDR3; the germline J gene fills the gap. The chain combines TRBV2 with TRBJ2-7; TRBD2 aligns across 16 bases. The V and J ends lost 8 bases and 0 bases, in that order; junction bases with no gene match: 7. Germline V gene lookup returns CDR1 SNHLY and CDR2 FYNNEI. The CDR3 extends over 17 amino acids. CDR3 sequence: CASQRGTSGRASYEQYF. The part of the CDR3 DNA that was read is TGTGCCAGCCAGAGGGGGACTAGCGGGAGGGCCTCCTACGAG. Full variable domain (missing parts from reference TRBV2 and TRBJ2-7): EPEVTQTPSHQVTQMGQEVILRCVPISNHLYFYWYRQILGQKVEFLVSFYNNEISEKSEIFDDQFSVERPDGSNFTLKIRSTKLEDSAMYFCASQRGTSGRASYEQYFGPGTRLTVT.

As regards this clone: Coverage ceases 3 residues before the CDR3 finishes, and the germline J gene fills in the end. The rearrangement uses TRBV10-1 and TRBJ2-7, with TRBD2 identical over 11 bases. Germline V gene data show CDR1 as WNHNN and CDR2 as SYGVQD (reference sequence). V dropped 0 bases and J dropped 4; count of bases not matched to a gene: 2. The CDR3 length is 15 residues. CDR3 bases read: TGCGCCAGCAGTGAGTCACTAGCGGGAGCTTACGAG. Its protein product is CASSESLAGAYE. The entire CDR3 is CASSESLAGAYEQYF.

Regarding this clone: The CDR3 goes on 3 residues after the read ends, and that part is filled in from the germline J gene. The chain has TRBV19 and TRBJ1-1, with D maybe TRBD1 (6 bases). The V and J ends lost 6 bases and 3 bases respectively, with 11 bases between them. CDR3 length equals 13 residues. The germline CDR1 and CDR2 sequences are LNHDA and SQIVND (reference sequence). The DNA read from the CDR3 is TGTGCCAGTAGCAGGGCAGGGGACACTGAA. It is translated as CASSRAGDTE. The CDR3 in its entirety is CASSRAGDTEAFF. Supplemented by reference TRBV19 and TRBJ1-1, the full variable domain reads DGGITQSPKYLFRKEGQNVTLSCEQNLNHDAMYWYRQDPGQGLRLIYYSQIVNDFQKGDIAEGYSVSREKKESFPLTVTSAQKNPTAFYLCASSRAGDTEAFFGQGTRLTVV.

A note on this clone: The observed sequence ends 3 residues before the CDR3 terminus, with the missing tail filled in from the germline J gene. The chain couples TRBV2 to TRBJ1-3, with D uncertain. CDR3 size: 14 residues. From germline, CDR1 is SNHLY and CDR2 FYNNEI. The V end lost 3 bases, the J end lost 4 bases, and 10 bases lay between the germline ends. The CDR3 loop is CASSDQALGNTIYF. The part of the CDR3 DNA that was read is TGTGCCAGCAGTGACCAGGCTCTAGGAAACACC. Looking up the rest from reference TRBV2 and TRBJ1-3 gives the full variable domain: EPEVTQTPSHQVTQMGQEVILRCVPISNHLYFYWYRQILGQKVEFLVSFYNNEISEKSEIFDDQFSVERPDGSNFTLKIRSTKLEDSAMYFCASSDQALGNTIYFGEGSWLTVV.

With respect to this clone: The read falls 3 residues short of the CDR3 end, and the missing part is taken from the germline J gene. The chain recombines TRBV11-3 with TRBJ2-3; D unclear. Germline V lookup: CDR1 SGHNT, CDR2 YENEEA. V was shortened by 2 bases and J by 2 bases, with 11 bases between the two germline ends. The CDR3 spans 15 residues. Partial CDR3 DNA: TGTGCCAGCAGCTTATATACAGATTACACAGATACG. Protein: CASSLYTDYTDT. The entire CDR3 protein reads CASSLYTDYTDTQYF.